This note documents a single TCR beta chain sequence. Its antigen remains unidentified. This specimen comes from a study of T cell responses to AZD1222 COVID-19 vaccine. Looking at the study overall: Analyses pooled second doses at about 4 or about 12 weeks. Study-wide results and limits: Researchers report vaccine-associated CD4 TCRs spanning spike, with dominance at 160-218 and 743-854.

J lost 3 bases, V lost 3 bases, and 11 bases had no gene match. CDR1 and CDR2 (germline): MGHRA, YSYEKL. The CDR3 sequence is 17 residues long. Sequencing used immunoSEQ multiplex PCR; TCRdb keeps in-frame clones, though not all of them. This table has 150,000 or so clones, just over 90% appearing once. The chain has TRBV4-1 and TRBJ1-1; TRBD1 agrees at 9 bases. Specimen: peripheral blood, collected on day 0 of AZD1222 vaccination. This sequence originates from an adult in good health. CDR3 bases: TGCGCCAGCAGCCATCTCCGTGGGACAGGGCGCGACACTGAAGCTTTCTTT. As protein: CASSHLRGTGRDTEAFF.